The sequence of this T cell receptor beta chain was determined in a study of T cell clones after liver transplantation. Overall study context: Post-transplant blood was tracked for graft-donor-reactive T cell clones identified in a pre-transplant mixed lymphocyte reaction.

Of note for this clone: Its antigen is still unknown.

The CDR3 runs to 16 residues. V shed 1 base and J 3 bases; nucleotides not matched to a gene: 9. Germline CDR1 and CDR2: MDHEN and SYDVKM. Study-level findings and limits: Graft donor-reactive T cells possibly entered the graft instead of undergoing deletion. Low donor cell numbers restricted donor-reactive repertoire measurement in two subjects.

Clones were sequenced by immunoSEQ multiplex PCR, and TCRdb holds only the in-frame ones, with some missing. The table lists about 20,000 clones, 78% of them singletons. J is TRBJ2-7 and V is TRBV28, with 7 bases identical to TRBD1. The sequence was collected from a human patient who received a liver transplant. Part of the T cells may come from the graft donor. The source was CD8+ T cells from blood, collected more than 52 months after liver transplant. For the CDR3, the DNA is TGTGCCAGCAGTTTATATATGGAGGACAGGAGCTACGAGCAGTACTTC. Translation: CASSLYMEDRSYEQYF.